This T cell receptor beta chain was sequenced in a study of T cell repertoires in cytomegalovirus infection. About the study: Public TCR beta signatures marked donors with CMV infection and the matching HLA. Study-wide findings and caveats: Individuals carrying CMV plus the relevant HLA were identified by cumulative frequency of public TCR beta families.

In TCRdb, the reads were re-called with MiXCR into one record per CDR3 protein. The sample has roughly 170,000 distinct CDR3 sequences; about 22% are singletons. This clonotype showed up just a few times. Its antigen remains unidentified. The germline V gene has CDR1 SGHAT and CDR2 FQNNGV. V was cut by 5 bases and J by 8 bases, with 25 bases left in between. The CDR3 is made up of 17 amino acids. The TCR originated in a human donor in good health (CMV status not recorded). Some clones in this sample may be carry-over from other donors' samples. The chain joins TRBV11-2 to TRBJ2-1; the D is unclear. The sample was CD8+ T cells from cultured PBMCs, taken from culture after CMV antigen stimulation. This CDR3 is CASSPFSGVGLLDEQFF. The DNA for the CDR3 is TGTGCCAGCAGCCCGTTCAGTGGGGTAGGCCTACTGGATGAGCAGTTCTTC.